This TCR beta chain was observed in a study of T cell changes during pregnancy in multiple sclerosis. TCRdb keeps only in-frame clones here, not all; method: immunoSEQ multiplex PCR. Of almost 50,000 clones in the sample, around 94% were seen once. There are 15 residues in the CDR3. The V gene end was trimmed by 4 bases and the J gene end by 3 bases; junction bases not matched to a gene: 10. Per germline, CDR1 SGDLS and CDR2 YYNGEE. This receptor was identified in a female donor in good health, enrolled as a control in a pregnancy study. The J gene is TRBJ2-7, the V gene TRBV9, with 7 bases lining up with TRBD2. Source: CD4+ T cells from peripheral blood mononuclear cells, taken in the second trimester of pregnancy. CDR3 DNA sequence: TGTGCCAGCAGCTTAGGGAGGGACGGACTCTACGAGCAGTACTTC. Amino acid sequence: CASSLGRDGLYEQYF.